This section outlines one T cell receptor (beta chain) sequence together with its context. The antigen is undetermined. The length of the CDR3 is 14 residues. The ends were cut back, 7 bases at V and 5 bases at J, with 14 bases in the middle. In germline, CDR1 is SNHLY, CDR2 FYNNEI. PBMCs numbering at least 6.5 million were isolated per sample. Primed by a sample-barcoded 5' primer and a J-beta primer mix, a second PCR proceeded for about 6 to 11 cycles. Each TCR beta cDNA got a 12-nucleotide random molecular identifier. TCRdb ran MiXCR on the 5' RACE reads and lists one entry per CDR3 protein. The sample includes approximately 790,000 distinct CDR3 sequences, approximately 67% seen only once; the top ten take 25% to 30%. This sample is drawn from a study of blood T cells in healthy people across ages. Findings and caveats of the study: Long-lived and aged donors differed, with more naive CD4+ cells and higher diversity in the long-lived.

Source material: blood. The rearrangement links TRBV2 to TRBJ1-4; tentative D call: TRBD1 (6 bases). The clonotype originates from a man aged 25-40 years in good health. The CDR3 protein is CASNGGRLNEKLFF. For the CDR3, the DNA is TGTGCCAGCAACGGGGGCAGATTAAATGAAAAACTGTTTTTT.